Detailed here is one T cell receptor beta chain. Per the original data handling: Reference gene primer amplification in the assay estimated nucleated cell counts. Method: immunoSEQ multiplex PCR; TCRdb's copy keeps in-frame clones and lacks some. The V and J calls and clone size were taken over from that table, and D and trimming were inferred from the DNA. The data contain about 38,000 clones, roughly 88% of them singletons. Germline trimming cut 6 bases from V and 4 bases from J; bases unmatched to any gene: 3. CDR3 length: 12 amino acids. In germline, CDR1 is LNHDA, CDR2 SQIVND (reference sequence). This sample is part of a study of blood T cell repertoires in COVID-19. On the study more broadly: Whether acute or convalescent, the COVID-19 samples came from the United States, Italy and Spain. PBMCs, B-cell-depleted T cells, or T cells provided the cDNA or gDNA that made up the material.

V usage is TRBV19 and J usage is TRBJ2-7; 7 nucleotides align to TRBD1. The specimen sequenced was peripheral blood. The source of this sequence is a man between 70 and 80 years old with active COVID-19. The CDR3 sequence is CASSFRGYEQYF. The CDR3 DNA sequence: TGTGCCAGTAGCTTCAGGGGGTACGAGCAGTACTTC.